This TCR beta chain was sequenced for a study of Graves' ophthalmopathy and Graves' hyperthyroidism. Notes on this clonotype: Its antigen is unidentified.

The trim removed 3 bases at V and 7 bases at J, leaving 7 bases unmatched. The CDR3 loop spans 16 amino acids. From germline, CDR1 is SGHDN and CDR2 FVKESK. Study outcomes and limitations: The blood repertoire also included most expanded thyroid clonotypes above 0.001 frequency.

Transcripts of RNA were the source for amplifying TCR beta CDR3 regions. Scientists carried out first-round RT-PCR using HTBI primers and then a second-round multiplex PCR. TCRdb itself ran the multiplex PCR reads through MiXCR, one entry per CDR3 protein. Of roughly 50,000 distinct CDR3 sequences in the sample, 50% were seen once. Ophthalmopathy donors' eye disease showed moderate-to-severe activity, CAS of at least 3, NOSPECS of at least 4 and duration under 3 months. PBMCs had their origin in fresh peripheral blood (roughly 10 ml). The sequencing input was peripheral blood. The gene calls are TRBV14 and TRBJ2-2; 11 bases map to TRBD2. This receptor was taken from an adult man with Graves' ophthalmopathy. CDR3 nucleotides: TGTGCCAGCAGCCAGAACGGACTAGCGGGCCACGGGGAGCTGTTTTTT. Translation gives CASSQNGLAGHGELFF.